A single sample is the source of the 18 T cell receptor beta chains below, sequenced in a study of beta chain features in type 1 diabetes. General study results and limits: Type 1 diabetes patients showed a moderate but significant shortening of TCRB CDR3s in all four CD4+ subsets.

These receptors' targets are unknown. Of the isolated RNA, all was reverse transcribed, and so the sequenced material was expressed TCRB transcripts. Data came from immunoSEQ multiplex PCR; TCRdb stores just in-frame clones and leaves some out. The repertoire holds more than 95,000 clones, 28% seen once, with 0.53% in the top ten. The specimen sequenced was central memory CD4+ T cells from blood. Source of these receptors: a woman between 18 and 30 years old with type 1 diabetes.

The chain links TRBV28 to TRBJ2-7; D is unresolved. Germline CDR1 is MDHEN and CDR2 is SYDVKM. This CDR3 has 14 residues. Between the trimmed V and J ends, which lost 2 bases and 0 bases, there was a span of 8 bases. CDR3 sequence reads: CASSLEQSSYEQYV. Written as DNA, the CDR3 is TGTGCCAGCAGTTTAGAACAGAGCTCCTACGAGCAGTACGTC.

The V gene is TRBV2, the J gene TRBJ2-3; tentatively, D is TRBD2 (5 bases). This CDR3 is 13 amino acids long. Germline CDR1 SNHLY, CDR2 FYNNEI. V lost 3 bases and J lost 5, with 9 bases in between. The CDR3 DNA reads TGTGCCAGCAGTGAGGGCCGGGGAGATACGCAGTATTTT. Translated, it gives CASSEGRGDTQYF.

In DNA form, the CDR3 reads TGTGCCACCACTCTTATGAACACTGAAGCTTTCTTT. This gives the protein CATTLMNTEAFF. The rearrangement links TRBV28 to TRBJ1-1; D is uncertain. Germline values: CDR1 MDHEN, CDR2 SYDVKM. The V end was cut by 10 bases, the J end by 0 bases, with 9 bases between. CDR3 length: 12 residues.

This chain joins TRBV6-5 and TRBJ1-2; the D gene is possibly TRBD1 (5 bases). V lost 11 bases and J 8 bases, leaving 24 bases between the germline ends. The CDR3 is 14 residues long. The germline V gene encodes CDR1 MNHEY and CDR2 SVGAGI. In DNA form, the CDR3 reads TGTGCCGTTCGGGGGATTATTAACTATGGAGGCTACACCTTC. This gives the protein CAVRGIINYGGYTF.

This clone was counted many times. This chain joins TRBV18 and TRBJ1-2; TRBD1 agrees at 7 bases. The V segment lost 2 bases and the J segment 7 bases; nucleotides outside the gene matches: 7. The CDR3 contains 14 residues. Germline values: CDR1 KGHSH, CDR2 LQKENI. The CDR3 spells CASSPDRDVPGYTF. Here the CDR3 DNA reads TGTGCCAGCTCACCAGACAGGGACGTTCCTGGCTACACCTTC.

This clone occurred a few times. The V gene is TRBV7-2, the J gene TRBJ1-2; possible D gene TRBD1, 5 bases. There are 13 residues in the CDR3. Trimming took off 5 bases at V and 2 bases at J, with 9 bases between the two ends. In germline, CDR1 is SGHTA, CDR2 FQGNSA. CDR3 bases: TGTGCCAGCAGCCCACAGGAAAACTATGGCTACACCTTC. Translated, it gives CASSPQENYGYTF.

This CDR3 is CASSLAGVGTDTQYF. The CDR3 bases are TGTGCCAGCAGCTTGGCGGGAGTAGGCACAGATACGCAGTATTTT. The chain joins TRBV11-3 to TRBJ2-3; 7 nucleotides line up with TRBD2. Looked up from germline, CDR1 is SGHNT and CDR2 is YENEEA. The CDR3 is 15 residues long. Trimming cost V 3 bases and J 1 base; bases outside gene matches: 4.

The chain carries TRBV18 and TRBJ1-2, with D possibly TRBD1 on 5 matching bases. Germline CDR1 KGHSH, CDR2 LQKENI. The V end lost 0 bases, the J end lost 0 bases, and 11 bases lay between the germline ends. The CDR3 loop spans 16 amino acids. The CDR3 DNA reads TGTGCCAGCTCACCACCGGGGCAGGGCCCTAACTATGGCTACACCTTC. Translated, it gives CASSPPGQGPNYGYTF.

This chain links TRBV5-1 with TRBJ2-3; D is unclear. Germline V lookup: CDR1 SGHRS, CDR2 YFSETQ. Between the trimmed V and J ends, which lost 4 bases and 6 bases, there was a span of 9 bases. CDR3 length equals 12 residues. In DNA, the CDR3 is TGCGCCAGCAGCGCCCAGTGGGATACGCAGTATTTT. Its protein product is CASSAQWDTQYF.

The rearrangement links TRBV4-3 to TRBJ1-4; 7 bases align to TRBD1. The CDR3 extends over 14 amino acids. The germline V gene encodes CDR1 LGHNA and CDR2 YSLEER. V was pared by 1 base and J by 8 bases, with 4 bases of the junction left unmatched. The CDR3 DNA follows: TGCGCCAGCAGCCAAGTGGGGACAGTCGAAAAACTGTTTTTT. This codes for CASSQVGTVEKLFF.

This clone appeared a few times. The chain carries TRBV30 and TRBJ2-1; the match to TRBD2 covers 13 bases. CDR3 length: 15 amino acids. The germline V gene has CDR1 GTSNPN and CDR2 SVGIG (reference sequence). The V gene end was trimmed by 2 bases and the J gene end by 4 bases; junction bases not matched to a gene: 2. CDR3 in amino acids: CAWSTTSGGYNEQFF. The CDR3 region has the DNA TGTGCCTGGAGTACGACTAGCGGGGGGTACAATGAGCAGTTCTTC.

The rearrangement links TRBV29-1 to TRBJ2-4, with D perhaps TRBD1 (6 bases). Germline CDR1 and CDR2: SQVTM and ANQGSEA. V lost 5 bases and J lost 0, with 17 bases in between. This CDR3 has 16 amino acids. The CDR3 here is CSVRIGGGIAKNIQYF. The DNA of the CDR3 is TGCAGCGTTCGGATAGGGGGTGGAATAGCCAAAAACATTCAGTACTTC.

This chain uses TRBV18 with TRBJ1-1, with 7 bases aligning to TRBD1. Per germline, CDR1 KGHSH and CDR2 LQKENI. Trimming took 5 bases from V and 1 from J; bases not matched to a gene: 1. The CDR3 extends over 13 amino acids. CDR3 region: CASSTGANTEAFF. The CDR3 nucleotides are TGTGCCAGCTCAACAGGGGCGAACACTGAAGCTTTCTTT. Full variable domain (rest looked up from reference TRBV18 and TRBJ1-1): NAGVMQNPRHLVRRRGQEARLRCSPMKGHSHVYWYRQLPEEGLKFMVYLQKENIIDESGMPKERFSAEFPKEGPSILRIQQVVRGDSAAYFCASSTGANTEAFFGQGTRLTVV.

The chain employs TRBV5-1 and TRBJ2-1; 10 positions agree with TRBD2. CDR3 size: 18 residues. J gave up 3 bases and V 0 bases, and 9 bases lay outside the gene matches. The germline gives CDR1 SGHRS, CDR2 YFSETQ. Written as DNA, the CDR3 is TGCGCCAGCAGCTTGGAAAGCGGGAGGGCCATCAGCTACAATGAGCAGTTCTTC. Protein sequence: CASSLESGRAISYNEQFF.

Only a few counts were recorded for this clone. The gene calls are TRBV6-6 and TRBJ2-2; maybe TRBD1 (7 bases). The V end lost 8 bases, the J end lost 3 bases, and 13 bases lay between the germline ends. CDR3 length equals 14 residues. The germline CDR1 and CDR2 sequences are MNHNY and SVGAGI (reference sequence). CDR3 in amino acids: CASRRGQDTGELFF. The CDR3 bases are TGTGCCAGCCGGAGGGGGCAAGACACCGGGGAGCTGTTTTTT.

This chain joins TRBV5-1 and TRBJ2-2; weak D call: TRBD2 (6 bases). Looked up from germline, CDR1 is SGHRS and CDR2 is YFSETQ. The V end lost 0 bases, the J end lost 7 bases, and 7 bases lay between the germline ends. The CDR3 sequence is 13 residues long. The CDR3 spells CASSLVGGGELFF. The CDR3 DNA reads as TGCGCCAGCAGCTTGGTCGGGGGCGGGGAGCTGTTTTTT.

The table lists this clone with a few counts. This rearrangement joins TRBV18 to TRBJ1-2; D ambiguous. Trimming removed 1 base at V and 6 bases at J, with 9 bases between. Germline V gene data show CDR1 as KGHSH and CDR2 as LQKENI. This CDR3 spans 13 amino acids. CDR3 sequence reads: CASSPRREDGYTF. DNA of the CDR3: TGTGCCAGCTCACCACGGCGGGAGGATGGCTACACCTTC.

The chain combines TRBV5-6 with TRBJ2-2, with 7 bases lining up with TRBD2. CDR3 length: 17 amino acids. The V gene's germline CDR1 is SGHDT and CDR2 YYEEEE. Unmatched junction bases numbered 9, after V lost 4 bases and J lost 0 bases. CDR3 sequence: CASSLGRLAANTGELFF. The CDR3 region has the DNA TGTGCCAGCAGCCTCGGGAGGCTAGCGGCGAACACCGGGGAGCTGTTTTTT.